This T cell receptor beta chain stems from a study of CD8 T cells in Susac syndrome. CDR1 and CDR2 (germline): LGHDT, YNNKEL (reference sequence). The ends were cut back, 4 bases at V and 0 bases at J, with 13 bases in the middle. The CDR3 consists of 15 residues. FACS was used to enrich TEMRA cells, whereas the CD8+ and CD4+ T cells were obtained by negative isolation. Random hexamers served to reverse transcribe roughly 0.45 to 1 ug RNA. A single record per CDR3 protein comes from TCRdb applying MiXCR to the immunoSEQ multiplex PCR reads. The sample shows around 300,000 distinct CDR3 sequences, almost 85% of them seen only once.

V is TRBV3-1 and J is TRBJ2-7; D not certain. This TCR was recovered from a human donor with multiple sclerosis. Specimen: CD8+ T cells from PBMCs. CDR3: CASSLTYVGSYEQYF. DNA for the CDR3: TGTGCCAGCAGCCTCACCTACGTGGGCTCCTACGAGCAGTACTTC.